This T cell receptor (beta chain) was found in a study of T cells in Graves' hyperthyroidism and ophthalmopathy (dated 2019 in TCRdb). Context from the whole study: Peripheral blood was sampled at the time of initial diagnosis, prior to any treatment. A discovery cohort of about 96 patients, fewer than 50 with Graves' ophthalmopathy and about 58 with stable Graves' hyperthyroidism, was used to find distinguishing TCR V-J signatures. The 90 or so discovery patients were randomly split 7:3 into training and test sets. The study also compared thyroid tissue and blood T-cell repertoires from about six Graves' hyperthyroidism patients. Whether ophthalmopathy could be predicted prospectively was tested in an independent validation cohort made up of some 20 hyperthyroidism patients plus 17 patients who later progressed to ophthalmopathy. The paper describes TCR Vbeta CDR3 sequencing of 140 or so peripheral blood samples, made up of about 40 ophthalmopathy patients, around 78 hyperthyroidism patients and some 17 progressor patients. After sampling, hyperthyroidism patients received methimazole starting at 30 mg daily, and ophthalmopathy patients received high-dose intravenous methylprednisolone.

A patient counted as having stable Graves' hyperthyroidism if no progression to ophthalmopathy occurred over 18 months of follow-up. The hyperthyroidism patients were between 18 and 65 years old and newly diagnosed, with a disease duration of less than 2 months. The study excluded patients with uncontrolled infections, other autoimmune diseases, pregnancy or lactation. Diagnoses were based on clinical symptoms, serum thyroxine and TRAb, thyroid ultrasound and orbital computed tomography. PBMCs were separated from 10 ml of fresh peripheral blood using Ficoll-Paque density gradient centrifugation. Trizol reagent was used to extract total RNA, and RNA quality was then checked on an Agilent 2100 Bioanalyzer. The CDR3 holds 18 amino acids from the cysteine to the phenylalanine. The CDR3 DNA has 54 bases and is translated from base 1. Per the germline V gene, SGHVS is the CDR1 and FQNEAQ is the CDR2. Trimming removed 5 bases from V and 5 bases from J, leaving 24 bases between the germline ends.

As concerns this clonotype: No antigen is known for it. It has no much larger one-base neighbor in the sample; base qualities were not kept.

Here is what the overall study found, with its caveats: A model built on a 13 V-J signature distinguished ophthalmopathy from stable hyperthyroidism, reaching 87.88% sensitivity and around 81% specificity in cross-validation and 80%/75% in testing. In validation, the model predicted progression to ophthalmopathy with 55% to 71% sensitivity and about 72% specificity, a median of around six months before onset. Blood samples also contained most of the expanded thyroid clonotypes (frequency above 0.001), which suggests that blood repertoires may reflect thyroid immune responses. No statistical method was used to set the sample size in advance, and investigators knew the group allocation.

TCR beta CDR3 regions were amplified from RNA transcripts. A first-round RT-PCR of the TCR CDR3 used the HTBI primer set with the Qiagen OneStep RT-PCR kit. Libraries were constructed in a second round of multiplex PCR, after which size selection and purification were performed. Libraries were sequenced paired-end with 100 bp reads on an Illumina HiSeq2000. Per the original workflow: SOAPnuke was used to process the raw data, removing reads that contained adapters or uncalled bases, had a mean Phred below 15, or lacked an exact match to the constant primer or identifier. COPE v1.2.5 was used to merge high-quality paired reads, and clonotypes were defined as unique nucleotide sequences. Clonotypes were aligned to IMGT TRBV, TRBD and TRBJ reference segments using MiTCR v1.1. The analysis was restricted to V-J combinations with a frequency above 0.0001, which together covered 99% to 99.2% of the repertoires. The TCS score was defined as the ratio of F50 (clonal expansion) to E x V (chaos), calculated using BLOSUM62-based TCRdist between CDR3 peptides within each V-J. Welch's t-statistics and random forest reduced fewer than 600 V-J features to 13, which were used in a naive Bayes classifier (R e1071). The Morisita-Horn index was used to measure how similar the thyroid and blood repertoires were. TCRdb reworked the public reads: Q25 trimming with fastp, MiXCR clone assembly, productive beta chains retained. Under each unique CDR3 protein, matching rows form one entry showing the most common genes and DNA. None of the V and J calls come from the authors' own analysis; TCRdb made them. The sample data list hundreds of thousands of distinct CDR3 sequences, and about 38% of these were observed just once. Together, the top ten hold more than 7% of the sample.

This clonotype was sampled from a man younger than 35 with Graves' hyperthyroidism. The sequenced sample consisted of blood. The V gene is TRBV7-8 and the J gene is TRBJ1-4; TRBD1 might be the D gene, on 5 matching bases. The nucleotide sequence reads TGTGCCAGCAGCGGCCGAAAGAGACAGACCAGAGTAAATGAAAAACTGTTTTTT. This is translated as CASSGRKRQTRVNEKLFF.